This is a list of T cell receptor beta chains from one sample in a study of T cell changes during pregnancy in multiple sclerosis. Clones were sequenced by immunoSEQ multiplex PCR, and TCRdb holds only the in-frame ones, with some missing. The repertoire consists of roughly 64,000 clones, with roughly 89% occurring once and the leading ten covering roughly 1.5%. Here the sequenced sample was peripheral blood, taken in the second trimester of pregnancy. All receptors come from a female donor with multiple sclerosis, enrolled in a pregnancy study. Each CDR3 is given with its conserved first and last residue. The D gene is left open where the match is weak. Part of the rows lack a size; the others show once, few, many or a class for expanded clones.

CDR3nt,CDR3aa,d_gene,v_gene,j_gene,abundance
TGCGCCAGCAGCCAGGGGATAGCGGGGTACCAAGAGACCCAGTACTTC,CASSQGIAGYQETQYF,TRBD2,TRBV4-3,TRBJ2-5,.
TGCGCCAGCAGCTTGGGGGTAGCGGGGGATACGCAGTATTTT,CASSLGVAGDTQYF,TRBD2,TRBV5-1,TRBJ2-3,.
TGTGCCAGCAGCTACACTCTAGCGGGGAGGAGGGATGAGCAGTTCTTC,CASSYTLAGRRDEQFF,TRBD2,TRBV7-9,TRBJ2-1,.
TGTGCCAGCAGTTCGCCGCCCTTGACTAGCGGGAGAGGCAATGAGCAGTTCTTC,CASSSPPLTSGRGNEQFF,TRBD2,TRBV28,TRBJ2-1,.
TGTGCCAGCAGCTTAGCAACCGGGACACAACACTTC,CASSLATGTQHF,.,TRBV7-2,TRBJ2-7,.
TGTGCCAGCAGCCGGGGGACAGACTACGAGCAGTACTTC,CASSRGTDYEQYF,.,TRBV27,TRBJ2-7,.
TGTGCCAGCAGTTTATCGACAGGCTACGAGCAGTACTTC,CASSLSTGYEQYF,.,TRBV27,TRBJ2-7,.
TGTGCCAGCAGTTTGGGGACAGGTCCCTCTGGAAACACCATATATTTT,CASSLGTGPSGNTIYF,TRBD1,TRBV28,TRBJ1-3,.
TGTGCCACCAGCAGAGACACCAAAGGACAGGGAGAGTATGAAAAACTGTTTTTT,CATSRDTKGQGEYEKLFF,TRBD1,TRBV15,TRBJ1-4,once
TGTGCCAGTAGTATAGTGGATGGGACTAGCGGGACCTACGAGCAGTACTTC,CASSIVDGTSGTYEQYF,TRBD2,TRBV19,TRBJ2-7,.
TGTGCCAGTAGTATCATCTGGGCGGGGTTCTCCTTTACGGCAACTAATGAAAAACTGTTTTTT,CASSIIWAGFSFTATNEKLFF,.,TRBV19,TRBJ1-4,.
TGTGCCAGCAGTCGATTCGACAGGGACCCTGGAAAACTGTTTTTT,CASSRFDRDPGKLFF,TRBD1,TRBV28,TRBJ1-4,.
TGTGCCAGCAGCCAAGCAGGGTGGAAAGGAAACACCATATATTTT,CASSQAGWKGNTIYF,.,TRBV14,TRBJ1-3,once
TGTGCCAGCAGCGAAACCAGGGCGGTAAATGAAAAACTGTTTTTT,CASSETRAVNEKLFF,.,TRBV2,TRBJ1-4,.
TGTGCCCTAGAAGGGGCGTCCCCGAACACCGGGGAGCTGTTTTTT,CALEGASPNTGELFF,.,TRBV7-9,TRBJ2-2,.
TGTGCCAGCAGCCTCGACAGGGGTAGCAACATTCAGTACTTC,CASSLDRGSNIQYF,TRBD1,TRBV7-2,TRBJ2-4,.
TGCGCCAGCAGTCCTGAGACAGCAGCCTACGAGCAGTACTTC,CASSPETAAYEQYF,.,TRBV5-1,TRBJ2-7,.
TGCGCCAGCCGCCAACCGGGACAGGGTGGCCACGAGCAGTACTTC,CASRQPGQGGHEQYF,TRBD1,TRBV4-1,TRBJ2-7,.
TGTGCCAGCAGCGCCACACCTAGCGGGAGTCGGACAGATACGCAGTATTTT,CASSATPSGSRTDTQYF,TRBD2,TRBV9,TRBJ2-3,once
TGCGCCAGCGGGGGACTAGCGGAACAAGAGACCCAGTACTTC,CASGGLAEQETQYF,TRBD2,TRBV10-2,TRBJ2-5,.
TGTGCCAGCAGCTTGGGGTGGAGGATGGAAAACATTCAGTACTTC,CASSLGWRMENIQYF,.,TRBV7-9,TRBJ2-4,.
TGTGCCAGCAGCTTTGTGGGTCTAGCTAACACAGATACGCAGTATTTT,CASSFVGLANTDTQYF,.,TRBV5-4,TRBJ2-3,.